In its sample, the clone carrying this TCR beta chain was seen once. This CDR3 spans 13 amino acids. J was trimmed by 7 bases and V by 10 bases; bases with no gene match: 12. CDR1 is MNHEY and CDR2 is SVGAGI in the germline V gene. Adults between roughly 18 and 95 years of age took part from about 24 US areas. The source of the sample is a study of blood T cell repertoires in COVID-19. Study-level information: Nucleic acid was either cDNA or gDNA, and it came from T cells, B-cell-depleted T cells, or PBMCs.

The method was immunoSEQ multiplex PCR; TCRdb's version includes in-frame clones alone and lacks a portion of them. The table has a few hundred thousand clones, around nine tenths seen once; the top ten hold 2.5% to 3.5%. This receptor was identified in a woman aged 50 to 60 who had been exposed to COVID-19. Sequencing input: PBMCs or T cells enriched from blood (not recorded which). The rearrangement joins TRBV6-5 to TRBJ1-2, with TRBD1 matching over 7 bases. CDR3 residues: CANSRQGGRGYTF. CDR3 sequence (DNA): TGTGCCAACTCTAGACAGGGAGGTCGTGGCTACACCTTC.